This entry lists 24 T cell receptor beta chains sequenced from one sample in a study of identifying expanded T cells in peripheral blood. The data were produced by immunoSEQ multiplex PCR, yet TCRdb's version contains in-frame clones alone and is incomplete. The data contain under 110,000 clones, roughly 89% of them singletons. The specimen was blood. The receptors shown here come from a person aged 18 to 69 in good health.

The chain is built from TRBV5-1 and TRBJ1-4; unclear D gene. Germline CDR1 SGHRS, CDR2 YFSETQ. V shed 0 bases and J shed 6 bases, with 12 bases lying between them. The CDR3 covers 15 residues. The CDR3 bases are TGCGCCAGCAGCTTGGATTTGACAAGCGATGAAAAACTGTTTTTT. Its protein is CASSLDLTSDEKLFF.

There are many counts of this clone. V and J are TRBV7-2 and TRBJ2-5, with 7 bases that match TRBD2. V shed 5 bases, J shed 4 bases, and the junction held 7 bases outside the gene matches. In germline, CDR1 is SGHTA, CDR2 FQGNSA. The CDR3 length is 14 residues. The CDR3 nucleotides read TGTGCCAGCAGCCCCGGGACTATACGAGAGACCCAGTACTTC. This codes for CASSPGTIRETQYF.

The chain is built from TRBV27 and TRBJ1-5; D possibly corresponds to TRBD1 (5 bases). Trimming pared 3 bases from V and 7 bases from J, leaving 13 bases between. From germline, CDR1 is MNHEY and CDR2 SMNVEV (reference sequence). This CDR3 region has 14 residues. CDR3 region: CASSFLGVQQPQHF. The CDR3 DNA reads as TGTGCCAGCAGTTTTCTGGGGGTCCAACAGCCCCAGCATTTT.

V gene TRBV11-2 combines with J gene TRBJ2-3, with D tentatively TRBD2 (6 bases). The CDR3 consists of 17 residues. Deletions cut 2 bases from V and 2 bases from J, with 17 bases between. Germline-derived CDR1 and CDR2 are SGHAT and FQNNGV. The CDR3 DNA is TGTGCCAGCAGCTTAATAGGGGTTAGCGGTTACACAGATACGCAGTATTTT. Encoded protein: CASSLIGVSGYTDTQYF.

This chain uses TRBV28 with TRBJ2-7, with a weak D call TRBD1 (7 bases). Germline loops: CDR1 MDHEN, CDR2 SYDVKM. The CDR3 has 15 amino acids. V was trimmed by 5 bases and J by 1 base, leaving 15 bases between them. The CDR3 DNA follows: TGTGCCAGCAGTCTGGGGGGACAGAATTCCTACGAGCAGTACTTC. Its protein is CASSLGGQNSYEQYF.

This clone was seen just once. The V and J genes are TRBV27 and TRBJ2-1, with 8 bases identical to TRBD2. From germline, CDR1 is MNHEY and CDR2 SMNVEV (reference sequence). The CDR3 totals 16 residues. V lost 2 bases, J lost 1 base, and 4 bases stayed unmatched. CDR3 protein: CASSLREGSSYNEQFF. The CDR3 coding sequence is TGTGCCAGCAGTTTACGGGAGGGGTCATCCTACAATGAGCAGTTCTTC.

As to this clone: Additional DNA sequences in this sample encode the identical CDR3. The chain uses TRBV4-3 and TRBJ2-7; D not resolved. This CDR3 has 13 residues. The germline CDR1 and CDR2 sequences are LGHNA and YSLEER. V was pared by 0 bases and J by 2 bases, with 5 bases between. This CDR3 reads CASSQDRAYEQYF. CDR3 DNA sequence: TGCGCCAGCAGCCAAGACCGGGCCTACGAGCAGTACTTC.

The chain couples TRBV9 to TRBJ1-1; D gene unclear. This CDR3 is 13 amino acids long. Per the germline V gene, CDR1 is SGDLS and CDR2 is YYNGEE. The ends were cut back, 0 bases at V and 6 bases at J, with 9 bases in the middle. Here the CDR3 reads CASSVGGRSEAFF. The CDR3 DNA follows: TGTGCCAGCAGCGTAGGAGGGAGGTCTGAAGCTTTCTTT.

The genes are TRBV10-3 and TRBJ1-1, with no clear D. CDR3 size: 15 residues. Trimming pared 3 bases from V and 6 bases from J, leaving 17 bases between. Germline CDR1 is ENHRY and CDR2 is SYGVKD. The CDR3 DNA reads TGTGCCATCAGTGAAATGGAGGGAATCTTTTCTGAAGCTTTCTTT. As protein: CAISEMEGIFSEAFF.

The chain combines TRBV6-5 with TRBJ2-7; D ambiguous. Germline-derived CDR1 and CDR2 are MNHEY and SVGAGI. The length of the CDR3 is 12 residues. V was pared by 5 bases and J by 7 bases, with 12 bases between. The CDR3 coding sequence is TGTGCCAGCAGTCCACTTTCCCGAGAGCAGTACTTC. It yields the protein CASSPLSREQYF.

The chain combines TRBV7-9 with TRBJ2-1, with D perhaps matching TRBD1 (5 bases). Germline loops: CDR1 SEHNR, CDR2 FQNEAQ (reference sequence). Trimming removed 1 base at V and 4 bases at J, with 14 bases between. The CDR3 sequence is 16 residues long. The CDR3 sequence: CASSLVRGTVYNEQFF. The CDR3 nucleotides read TGTGCCAGCAGCTTAGTAAGGGGTACGGTTTACAATGAGCAGTTCTTC.

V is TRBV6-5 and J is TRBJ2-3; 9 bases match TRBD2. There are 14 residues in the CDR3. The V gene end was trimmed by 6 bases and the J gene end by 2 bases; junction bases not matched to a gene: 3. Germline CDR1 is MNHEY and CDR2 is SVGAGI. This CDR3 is CASSSGLATDTQYF. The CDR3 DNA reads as TGTGCCAGCAGCTCGGGACTAGCCACAGATACGCAGTATTTT.

This CDR3 reads CASSYGPQGSGNTIYF. Written as DNA, the CDR3 is TGTGCCAGCAGTTACGGACCCCAGGGATCGGGAAACACCATATATTTT. This chain uses TRBV6-5 with TRBJ1-3; D might be TRBD1 (5 bases). The germline CDR1 and CDR2 sequences are MNHEY and SVGAGI. This CDR3 region has 16 residues. V was shortened by 2 bases and J by 4 bases, with 15 bases between the two germline ends.

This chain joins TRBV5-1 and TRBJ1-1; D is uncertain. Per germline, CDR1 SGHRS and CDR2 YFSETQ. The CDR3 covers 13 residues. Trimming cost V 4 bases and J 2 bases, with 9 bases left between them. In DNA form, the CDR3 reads TGCGCCAGCAGCCCGGACGGCAACACTGAAGCTTTCTTT. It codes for CASSPDGNTEAFF.

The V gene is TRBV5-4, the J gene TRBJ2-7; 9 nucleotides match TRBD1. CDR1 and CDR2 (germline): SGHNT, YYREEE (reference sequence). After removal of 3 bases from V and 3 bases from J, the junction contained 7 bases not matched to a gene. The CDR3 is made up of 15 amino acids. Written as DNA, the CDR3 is TGTGCCAGCAGCTCGGGGGGACAGGGCGACTACGAGCAGTACTTC. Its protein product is CASSSGGQGDYEQYF.

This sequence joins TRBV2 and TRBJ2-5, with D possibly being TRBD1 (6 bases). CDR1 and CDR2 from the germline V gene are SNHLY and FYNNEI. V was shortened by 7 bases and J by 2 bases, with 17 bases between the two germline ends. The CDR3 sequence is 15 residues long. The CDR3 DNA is TGTGCCAGCAAACGGCGCTGGACAGATCAAGAGACCCAGTACTTC. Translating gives CASKRRWTDQETQYF.

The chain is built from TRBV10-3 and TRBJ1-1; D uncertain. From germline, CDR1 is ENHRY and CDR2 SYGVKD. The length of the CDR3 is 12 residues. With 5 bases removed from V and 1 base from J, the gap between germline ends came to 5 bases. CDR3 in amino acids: CAISPQNTEAFF. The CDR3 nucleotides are TGTGCCATCAGTCCACAGAACACTGAAGCTTTCTTT.

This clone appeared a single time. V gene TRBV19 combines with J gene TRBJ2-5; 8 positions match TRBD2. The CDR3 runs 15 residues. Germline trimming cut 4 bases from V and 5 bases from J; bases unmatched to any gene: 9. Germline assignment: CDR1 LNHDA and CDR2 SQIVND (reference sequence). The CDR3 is CASSRSAGGGETQYF. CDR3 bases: TGTGCCAGTAGTAGGTCTGCGGGGGGCGGTGAGACCCAGTACTTC.

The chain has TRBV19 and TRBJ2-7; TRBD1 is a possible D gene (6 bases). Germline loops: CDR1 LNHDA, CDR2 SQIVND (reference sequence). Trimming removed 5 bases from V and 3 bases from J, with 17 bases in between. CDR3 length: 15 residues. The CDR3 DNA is TGTGCCAGTAGTTCCCGGTGGGTAGGGGGCTACGAGCAGTACTTC. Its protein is CASSSRWVGGYEQYF.

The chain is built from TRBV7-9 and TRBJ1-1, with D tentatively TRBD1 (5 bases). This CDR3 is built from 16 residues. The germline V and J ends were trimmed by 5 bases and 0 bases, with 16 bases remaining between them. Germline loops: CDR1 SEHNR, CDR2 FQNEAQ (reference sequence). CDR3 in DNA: TGTGCCAGCAGCGCCCCCAGGGACGGGCTGAACACTGAAGCTTTCTTT. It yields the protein CASSAPRDGLNTEAFF.

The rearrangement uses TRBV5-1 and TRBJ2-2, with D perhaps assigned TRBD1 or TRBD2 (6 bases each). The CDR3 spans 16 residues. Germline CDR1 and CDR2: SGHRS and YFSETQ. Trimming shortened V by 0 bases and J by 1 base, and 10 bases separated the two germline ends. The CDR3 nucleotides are TGCGCCAGCAGCTTGGTAGGGGGGCTGAACACCGGGGAGCTGTTTTTT. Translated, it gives CASSLVGGLNTGELFF.

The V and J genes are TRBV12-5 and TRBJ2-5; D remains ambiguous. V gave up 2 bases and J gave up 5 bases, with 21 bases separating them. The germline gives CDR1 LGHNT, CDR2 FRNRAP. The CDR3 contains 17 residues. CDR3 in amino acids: CASGLSHPRVFRETQYF. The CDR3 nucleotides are TGTGCTAGTGGTTTGTCCCACCCTAGGGTGTTCCGGGAGACCCAGTACTTC.

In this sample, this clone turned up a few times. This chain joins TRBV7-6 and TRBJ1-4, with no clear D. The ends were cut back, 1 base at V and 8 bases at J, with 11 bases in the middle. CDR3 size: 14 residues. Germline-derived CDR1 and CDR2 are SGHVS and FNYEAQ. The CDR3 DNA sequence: TGTGCCAGCAGCTTAGGGAGTGGGAGGGAAAAACTGTTTTTT. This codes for CASSLGSGREKLFF. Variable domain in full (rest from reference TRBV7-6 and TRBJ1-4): GAGVSQSPRYKVTKRGQDVALRCDPISGHVSLYWYRQALGQGPEFLTYFNYEAQQDKSGLPNDRFSAERPEGSISTLTIQRTEQRDSAMYRCASSLGSGREKLFFGSGTQLSVL.

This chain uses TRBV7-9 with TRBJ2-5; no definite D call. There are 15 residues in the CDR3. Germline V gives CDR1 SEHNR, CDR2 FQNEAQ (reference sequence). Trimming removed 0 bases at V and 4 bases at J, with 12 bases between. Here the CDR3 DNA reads TGTGCCAGCAGCTTAGCGGTTGGGTCTGGAGAGACCCAGTACTTC. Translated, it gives CASSLAVGSGETQYF.